The TCR beta chain under discussion was sequenced for a study of blood T cell repertoires in COVID-19. About the study: Sites in the United States, Italy and Spain provided acute and convalescent COVID-19 samples. T cells, B-cell-depleted T cells, or PBMCs supplied cDNA or gDNA.

How the authors handled the data: Nucleated cell counts were estimated from reference gene primer amplification. Profiled with immunoSEQ multiplex PCR; TCRdb holds only in-frame clones, not every one. V and J calls and clone size are those listed in that table; D and trimming were worked out from the DNA. This sample has 35,000 to 45,000 clones; almost 95% occur once, and the top ten carry 9.2%. Trimming removed 4 bases at V and 0 bases at J, with 17 bases between. CDR1 and CDR2 from the germline V gene are SGDLS and YYNGEE. The CDR3 extends over 17 amino acids. The chain couples TRBV9 to TRBJ2-4; a possible D gene is TRBD2 (5 bases). Sequenced material: peripheral blood. The source of this sequence is a man aged 45 to 65 with active COVID-19. This CDR3 reads CASSPSTSLLAKNIQYF. The CDR3 DNA sequence: TGTGCCAGCAGCCCTTCAACTAGTCTCCTAGCCAAAAACATTCAGTACTTC.